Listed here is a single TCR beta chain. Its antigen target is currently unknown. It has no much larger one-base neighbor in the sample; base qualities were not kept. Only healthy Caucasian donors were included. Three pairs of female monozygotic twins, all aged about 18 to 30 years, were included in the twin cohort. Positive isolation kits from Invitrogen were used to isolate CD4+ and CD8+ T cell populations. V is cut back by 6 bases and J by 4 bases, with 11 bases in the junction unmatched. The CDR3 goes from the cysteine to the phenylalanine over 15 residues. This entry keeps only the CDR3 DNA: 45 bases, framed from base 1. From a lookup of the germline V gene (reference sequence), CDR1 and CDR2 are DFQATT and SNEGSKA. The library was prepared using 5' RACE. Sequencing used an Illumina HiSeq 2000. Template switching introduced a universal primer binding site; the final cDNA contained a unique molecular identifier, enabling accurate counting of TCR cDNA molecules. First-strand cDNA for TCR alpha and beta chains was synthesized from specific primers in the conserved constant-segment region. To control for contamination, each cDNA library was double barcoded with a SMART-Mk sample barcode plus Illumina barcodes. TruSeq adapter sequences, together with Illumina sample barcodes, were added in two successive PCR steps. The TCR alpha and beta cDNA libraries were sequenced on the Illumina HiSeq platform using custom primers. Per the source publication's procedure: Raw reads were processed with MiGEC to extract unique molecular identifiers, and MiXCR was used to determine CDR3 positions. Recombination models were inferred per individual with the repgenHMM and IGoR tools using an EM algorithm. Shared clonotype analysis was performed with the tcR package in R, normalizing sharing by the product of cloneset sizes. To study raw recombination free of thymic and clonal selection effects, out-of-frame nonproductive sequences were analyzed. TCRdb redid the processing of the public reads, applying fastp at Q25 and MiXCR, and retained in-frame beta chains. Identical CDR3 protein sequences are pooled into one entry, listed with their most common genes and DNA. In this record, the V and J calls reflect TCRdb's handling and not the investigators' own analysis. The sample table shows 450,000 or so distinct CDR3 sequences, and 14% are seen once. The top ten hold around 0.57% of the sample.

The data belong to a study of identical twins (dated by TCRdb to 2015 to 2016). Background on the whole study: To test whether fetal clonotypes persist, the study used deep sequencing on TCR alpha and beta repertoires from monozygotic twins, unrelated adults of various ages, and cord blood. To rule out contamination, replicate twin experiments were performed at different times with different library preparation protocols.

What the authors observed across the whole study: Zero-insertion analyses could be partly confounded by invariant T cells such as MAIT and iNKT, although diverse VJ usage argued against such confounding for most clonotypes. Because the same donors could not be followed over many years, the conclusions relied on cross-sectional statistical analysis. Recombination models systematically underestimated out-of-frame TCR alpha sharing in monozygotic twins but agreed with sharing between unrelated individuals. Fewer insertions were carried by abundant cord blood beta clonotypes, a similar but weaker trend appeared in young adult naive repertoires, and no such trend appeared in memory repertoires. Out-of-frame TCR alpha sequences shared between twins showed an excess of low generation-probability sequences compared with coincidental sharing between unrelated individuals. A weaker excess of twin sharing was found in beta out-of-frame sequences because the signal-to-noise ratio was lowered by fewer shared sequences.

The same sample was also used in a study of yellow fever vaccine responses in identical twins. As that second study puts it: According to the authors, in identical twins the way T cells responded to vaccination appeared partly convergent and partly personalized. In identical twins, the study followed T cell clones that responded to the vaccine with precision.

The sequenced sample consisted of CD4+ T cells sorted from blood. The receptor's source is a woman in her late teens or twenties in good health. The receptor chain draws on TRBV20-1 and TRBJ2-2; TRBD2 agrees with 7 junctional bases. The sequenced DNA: TGCAGTGCGTTATTGAGGGGAGGGAGCACCGGGGAGCTGTTTTTT. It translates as CSALLRGGSTGELFF.